A selection of T cell receptor beta chains follows, all from one sample in a study of shared clonotypes between healthy human individuals. The repertoire was sequenced with immunoSEQ multiplex PCR; TCRdb's copy has only in-frame clones and lacks some. The table has around 650,000 clones, around 96% seen once. Sequenced input: naive CD8+ T cells sorted from blood. The receptors here all came from a woman between 25 and 40 years old in good health. The CDR3 runs from the conserved cysteine through the conserved F or W. D genes are given only for firm matches. Where a row states a size, it is once, few, many or the class of an expanded clone; other rows omit it.

v_gene	j_gene	d_gene	abundance	CDR3nt	CDR3aa
TRBV5-1	TRBJ2-1	TRBD1	-	TGCGCCAGCAGGCCGGGGACAGCCAATTCCAATGAGCAGTTCTTC	CASRPGTANSNEQFF
TRBV19	TRBJ2-2	-	-	TGTGCCAGTAGTATCCTCGATGGCGGGGAGCTGTTTTTT	CASSILDGGELFF
TRBV7-9	TRBJ1-4	-	-	TGTGCCAGCAGCTTAGGCGGGGGTGAAAAACTGTTTTTT	CASSLGGGEKLFF
TRBV25-1	TRBJ2-1	-	-	TGTGCCAGCAAGGCGGGATCGGGGAATGAGCAGTTCTTC	CASKAGSGNEQFF
TRBV2	TRBJ2-4	TRBD1	-	TGTGCCAGCAACGACCGGACAGGGTCCAAAAACATTCAGTACTTC	CASNDRTGSKNIQYF
TRBV4-1	TRBJ1-1	-	-	TGCGCCAGCACCACTATCGGAGGGGGGGCTGAAGCTTTCTTT	CASTTIGGGAEAFF
TRBV4-1	TRBJ2-2	-	-	TGCGCCAGCAGCTTTCAAAACTTGGCCGGGAGCGGGGAGCTGTTTTTT	CASSFQNLAGSGELFF
TRBV6-1	TRBJ1-3	-	-	TGTGCCAGCAACCAGGGGACTGGAAACACCATATATTTT	CASNQGTGNTIYF
TRBV27	TRBJ2-7	TRBD2	-	TGTGCCAGCAGTTTACTTGGACTAGCGGGAGCAGAGCAGTACTTC	CASSLLGLAGAEQYF
TRBV6-6	TRBJ2-1	TRBD1	-	TGTGCCAGCAGTTACTCGAGACAGGGGACCTACAATGAGCAGTTCTTC	CASSYSRQGTYNEQFF
TRBV9	TRBJ2-3	TRBD2	-	TGTGCCAGCAGCGTAGGAGGTAGCGGGAGTTGGGATACGCAGTATTTT	CASSVGGSGSWDTQYF
TRBV9	TRBJ2-7	TRBD2	-	TGTGCCAGCAGCGTAGCGGGAGGGCCCTACGAGCAGTACTTC	CASSVAGGPYEQYF
TRBV28	TRBJ1-5	TRBD1	-	TGTGCCAGCAGCCCCGACAGGGAAATCAATCAGCCCCAGCATTTT	CASSPDREINQPQHF
TRBV7-9	TRBJ1-4	-	-	TGTGCCAGCAGCTCGGAAGCAACTAATGAAAAACTGTTTTTT	CASSSEATNEKLFF
TRBV7-8	TRBJ2-5	-	-	TGTGCCAGCAGCCCCTCCCCGATAGCGGAACAAGAGACCCAGTACTTC	CASSPSPIAEQETQYF
TRBV5-4	TRBJ2-2	-	-	TGTGCCAGCAGCCCCGCGGGTACCGGGGAGCTGTTTTTT	CASSPAGTGELFF
TRBV19	TRBJ2-1	TRBD2	-	TGTGCCAGTAGTGGGTTAACTGAGGGACTAGTTCTGGCTGAGCAGTTCTTC	CASSGLTEGLVLAEQFF
TRBV20-1	TRBJ2-3	-	-	TGCAGTGCTAGGGTGGATACGCAGTATTTT	CSARVDTQYF
TRBV19	TRBJ2-2	-	-	TGTGCCGCTGGGACAAGATCGAACACCGGGGAGCTGTTTTTT	CAAGTRSNTGELFF
TRBV28	TRBJ1-5	TRBD1	few	TGTGCCAGCAGATCGACAGGGGGCGGAGGTCAGCCCCAGCATTTT	CASRSTGGGGQPQHF
TRBV27	TRBJ2-7	TRBD2	-	TGTGCCAGCAGCCCCGGGACTAAGGTTGACGAGCAGTACTTC	CASSPGTKVDEQYF
TRBV4-1	TRBJ1-5	-	few	TGCGCCAGCAGCCAAGATCGGATGGGTCAGCCCCAGCATTTT	CASSQDRMGQPQHF
TRBV2	TRBJ1-1	-	-	TGTGCCAGCGACACCGGCCCCGCAACAGGAGCTTTCTTT	CASDTGPATGAFF
TRBV19	TRBJ1-5	-	-	TGTGCCAGTAGTATAGCTGCCGCGAGGGGGTTGAATCAGCCCCAGCATTTT	CASSIAAARGLNQPQHF
TRBV11-2	TRBJ2-7	-	-	TGTGCCAGCAGCTTATGGACGTCGGCGGCCTACGAGCAGTACTTC	CASSLWTSAAYEQYF
TRBV19	TRBJ1-4	-	-	TGTGCCAGCACCCTCAGGGAGGAAGATGAAAAACTGTTTTTT	CASTLREEDEKLFF